Listed below are T cell receptor beta chains from one sample, sequenced in a study of CD8 T cells in Susac syndrome. Each CDR3 protein is one row after TCRdb ran MiXCR on the immunoSEQ multiplex PCR reads. The sample has 400,000 to 550,000 distinct CDR3 sequences; around 85% are singletons. Sequenced: CD8+ T cells from PBMCs. The receptors were sampled from a human donor with multiple sclerosis. Both conserved end residues are trimmed from each CDR3. Size is stated for part of the rows, as once, few or many counts, or as a class when the clone is expanded.

j_call v_call clone_size cdr3_aa
TRBJ2-1 TRBV11-2 NA ASSTGTSALNNEQF
TRBJ2-3 TRBV12-3/TRBV12-4 NA ASTIRSASTDTQY
TRBJ2-1 TRBV7-3 NA ASSPRGNQDLVYNEQF
TRBJ1-1 TRBV27 NA ASRRAASEAF
TRBJ1-2 TRBV28 NA ASSLFLSPATNGYT
TRBJ2-2 TRBV30 NA AWSVLGLGELF
TRBJ1-5 TRBV6-1 NA ASSLGGARPYSNQPQH
TRBJ2-1 TRBV27 NA ASRGGEISYNEQF
TRBJ1-2 TRBV10-3 NA AISEIRGRLNYGYT
TRBJ2-3 TRBV4-1 NA ASSQGLLDVADTQY
TRBJ2-6 TRBV30 NA AWSPRVAGANVLT
TRBJ2-3 TRBV3-1 NA ASSRSTSAFTDTQY
TRBJ2-7 TRBV12-3/TRBV12-4 NA ASTPGGPPGEQY
TRBJ2-1 TRBV4-1 NA ASSQESGYNEQF
TRBJ1-4 TRBV2 NA ANAGTNEKLF
TRBJ1-1 TRBV5-4 NA ASSGGTGGYGTEAF
TRBJ2-1 TRBV29-1 NA SGGQGNVEQF
TRBJ2-1 TRBV19 NA ASSIRRTSGMHEQF
TRBJ2-2 TRBV12-3/TRBV12-4 NA ASRPTLATGELF
TRBJ1-5 TRBV6-1 once ASGQGLQPQH
TRBJ2-3 TRBV7-9 NA ATGTPRPDTQY
TRBJ2-2 TRBV7-9 NA ASSLALGLTGELF
TRBJ1-2 TRBV6-5 NA ASTYGGNYGYT
TRBJ2-2 TRBV7-9 few ASSPTTPNTGELF
TRBJ1-4 TRBV25-1 NA ASSRGGGEKLF
TRBJ2-2 TRBV7-6 NA ASSPFSGEDTGELF
TRBJ2-1 TRBV7-9 NA ASSLEGLGPYNEQF
TRBJ1-1 TRBV15 NA ATSRERENTEAF
TRBJ2-3 TRBV18 NA ASSPYPRDTQY
TRBJ1-4 TRBV3-1 NA ASSPLRQGSGKLF
TRBJ2-7 TRBV12-3/TRBV12-4 NA ASSPGTGSPFYEQY
TRBJ2-7 TRBV28 NA ASSQSLGSYEQY
TRBJ2-3 TRBV11-2 NA ASSLDFRTDTQY
TRBJ2-2 TRBV2 NA ASSNRDRGQHGELF
TRBJ1-1 TRBV28 NA ASSLLGRLPTEAF
TRBJ2-1 TRBV25-1 NA ASSGEATGGQSYNEQF
TRBJ1-1 TRBV19 once ASRTGHTEAF
TRBJ2-2 TRBV3-1 few ASSLLNTGELF
TRBJ2-1 TRBV24-1 NA ATSDPWDNEQF
TRBJ1-2 TRBV4-2 NA ASSQDKTGQRIGYT
TRBJ1-6 TRBV5-6 NA ASSFSSLNNSPLH
TRBJ2-2 TRBV6-2/TRBV6-3 NA ASRISLGQNTGELF
TRBJ2-3 TRBV9 NA ASSVYDTDTQY
TRBJ2-7 TRBV5-5 NA ASSFPRAGGTIYEQY
TRBJ1-1 TRBV5-4 NA ASSEGTGLNTEAF
TRBJ2-7 TRBV10-3 NA AIKQTETYEQY
TRBJ2-7 TRBV10-3 NA AISGGLAIYEQY
TRBJ2-7 TRBV4-1 NA ASSQLYSDSYEQY
TRBJ2-2 TRBV7-9 NA ASSPDGGSGSGELF
TRBJ1-1 TRBV23-1 NA ASRRTDIEAF
TRBJ2-1 TRBV29-1 NA SVADHGRLAGGNEQF
TRBJ1-4 TRBV20-1 NA SARDNRKRNEKLF